These 32 T cell receptor beta chains were sequenced from one sample in a study of beta chain features in type 1 diabetes. General study points: Moderate but significant shortening of TCRB CDR3s was recorded in all four CD4+ subsets from Type 1 diabetes patients.

Their specific antigens are unknown. Expressed TCRB transcripts got sequenced, as all isolated RNA was reverse transcribed. The assay was immunoSEQ multiplex PCR, and TCRdb's table has in-frame clones only and misses some. The sample gives 400,000 or so clones, about 12% of which show up once; about 0.01% is in the top ten. The specimen sequenced was naive CD4+ T cells from blood. Receptor source: a young woman with type 1 diabetes.

The rearrangement joins TRBV19 to TRBJ2-1, with 8 bases that match TRBD2. The junction had 15 bases not matched to a gene; V was cut back by 1 base and J by 4 bases. Germline V gene lookup returns CDR1 LNHDA and CDR2 SQIVND (reference sequence). This CDR3 region has 19 residues. As DNA, the CDR3 is TGTGCCAGTAGTATAGTGGTAGCGGGATGGAGGCCGGGATACAATGAGCAGTTCTTC. Amino acids: CASSIVVAGWRPGYNEQFF. Variable domain in full (rest from reference TRBV19 and TRBJ2-1): DGGITQSPKYLFRKEGQNVTLSCEQNLNHDAMYWYRQDPGQGLRLIYYSQIVNDFQKGDIAEGYSVSREKKESFPLTVTSAQKNPTAFYLCASSIVVAGWRPGYNEQFFGPGTRLTVL.

This clone has only a few counts. The chain recombines TRBV11-2 with TRBJ2-2, with D possibly TRBD2 on 5 matching bases. This CDR3 comprises 13 residues. V lost 1 base and J 7 bases, leaving 7 bases between the germline ends. CDR1 and CDR2 from the germline V gene are SGHAT and FQNNGV. The CDR3 region has the DNA TGTGCCAGCAGCTTAGGGAGGAACGGGGAGCTGTTTTTT. It yields the protein CASSLGRNGELFF.

The chain's CDR3 is CASKQGAPLQAGANVLTF. The CDR3 coding sequence is TGTGCCAGTAAACAGGGGGCCCCCCTGCAAGCTGGGGCCAACGTCCTGACTTTC. The chain combines TRBV19 with TRBJ2-6; 9 bases line up with TRBD1. This CDR3 has 18 residues. J gave up 2 bases and V 7 bases, and 12 bases lay outside the gene matches. The germline V gene has CDR1 LNHDA and CDR2 SQIVND (reference sequence).

Regarding this clone: Distinct nucleotide sequences in the sample also encode this CDR3. The chain recombines TRBV15 with TRBJ2-5; D perhaps matches TRBD2 (6 bases). The CDR3 extends over 14 amino acids. Trimming shortened V by 3 bases and J by 2 bases, and 10 bases separated the two germline ends. The germline V gene encodes CDR1 LNHNV and CDR2 YYDKDF (reference sequence). Written as DNA, the CDR3 is TGTGCCACCAGCAGGGGGGGAGGTCAAGAGACCCAGTACTTC. Translation: CATSRGGGQETQYF.

The chain is built from TRBV5-6 and TRBJ2-4; D not certain. V shed 0 bases and J shed 0 bases, with 4 bases lying between them. This CDR3 comprises 14 residues. Germline V gene lookup returns CDR1 SGHDT and CDR2 YYEEEE. The CDR3 protein is CASSLGLAKNIQYF. CDR3 DNA sequence: TGTGCCAGCAGCTTGGGGCTAGCCAAAAACATTCAGTACTTC.

V and J are TRBV7-9 and TRBJ1-5; D is unresolved. CDR1 and CDR2 (germline): SEHNR, FQNEAQ (reference sequence). This CDR3 is 16 amino acids long. Trimming left V 2 bases short and J 6 bases short, with 17 bases between. CDR3 nucleotides: TGTGCCAGCAGCTTAAGCGTTGGAGCTCTTAGTCAGCCCCAGCATTTT. It codes for CASSLSVGALSQPQHF. Drawing the rest from reference TRBV7-9 and TRBJ1-5, the complete variable domain is DTGVSQNPRHKITKRGQNVTFRCDPISEHNRLYWYRQTLGQGPEFLTYFQNEAQLEKSRLLSDRFSAERPKGSFSTLEIQRTEQGDSAMYLCASSLSVGALSQPQHFGDGTRLSIL.

This clone has only a few counts. The chain links TRBV5-6 to TRBJ1-5; D remains ambiguous. V was shortened by 1 base and J by 1 base, with 9 bases between the two germline ends. In germline, CDR1 is SGHDT, CDR2 YYEEEE. There are 15 residues in the CDR3. CDR3 sequence reads: CASSLRGKSNQPQHF. The CDR3 region has the DNA TGTGCCAGCAGCTTGCGGGGTAAGAGCAATCAGCCCCAGCATTTT. Full variable domain (remainder filled in from reference TRBV5-6 and TRBJ1-5): DAGVTQSPTHLIKTRGQQVTLRCSPKSGHDTVSWYQQALGQGPQFIFQYYEEEERQRGNFPDRFSGHQFPNYSSELNVNALLLGDSALYLCASSLRGKSNQPQHFGDGTRLSIL.

In this sample, this clone turned up a few times. The chain has TRBV27 and TRBJ2-5; D unclear. In germline, CDR1 is MNHEY, CDR2 SMNVEV (reference sequence). Trimming took 4 bases from V and 1 from J, leaving 22 bases between them. This CDR3 spans 18 amino acids. CDR3 sequence: CASSSPPSGSLGQETQYF. The CDR3 region has the DNA TGTGCCAGCAGTTCGCCCCCATCCGGGTCCTTAGGCCAAGAGACCCAGTACTTC.

This clone came up a few times. The chain joins TRBV9 to TRBJ2-1; 7 bases agree with TRBD1. V gave up 4 bases and J gave up 7 bases; unmatched junction bases: 14. This CDR3 is 16 amino acids long. Germline CDR1 SGDLS, CDR2 YYNGEE. The CDR3 DNA follows: TGTGCCAGCAGCAATTCCGGGACAGCTGACGTGAATGAGCAGTTCTTC. This codes for CASSNSGTADVNEQFF. Full variable domain (rest looked up from reference TRBV9 and TRBJ2-1): DSGVTQTPKHLITATGQRVTLRCSPRSGDLSVYWYQQSLDQGLQFLIQYYNGEERAKGNILERFSAQQFPDLHSELNLSSLELGDSALYFCASSNSGTADVNEQFFGPGTRLTVL.

This sequence joins TRBV15 and TRBJ2-7, with D maybe TRBD1 (5 bases). From germline, CDR1 is LNHNV and CDR2 YYDKDF (reference sequence). This CDR3 spans 14 amino acids. The V end lost 4 bases, the J end lost 0 bases, and 10 bases lay between the germline ends. CDR3 residues: CATSIETASYEQYF. CDR3 sequence (DNA): TGTGCCACCAGCATTGAGACAGCCTCCTACGAGCAGTACTTC.

There are a few counts of this clone. This chain uses TRBV5-1 with TRBJ2-7; D perhaps matches TRBD1 (6 bases). From germline, CDR1 is SGHRS and CDR2 YFSETQ. The CDR3 is 13 amino acids. Trimming shortened V by 0 bases and J by 6 bases, and 10 bases separated the two germline ends. The CDR3 nucleotides read TGCGCCAGCAGCTTGGAAGGGGGTCTCGAGCAGTACTTC. Protein product: CASSLEGGLEQYF.

The genes are TRBV13 and TRBJ2-3, with a weak D call TRBD1 (5 bases). The ends were cut back, 5 bases at V and 3 bases at J, with 12 bases in the middle. This CDR3 is 14 amino acids long. Germline V gene lookup returns CDR1 PRHDT and CDR2 FYEKMQ (reference sequence). The CDR3 sequence: CASSQRQTTDTQYF. Here the CDR3 DNA reads TGTGCCAGCAGCCAGCGACAGACTACAGATACGCAGTATTTT.

This clone showed up just a few times. The rearrangement uses TRBV7-2 and TRBJ2-3; D may be TRBD2 (6 bases). The germline V and J ends were trimmed by 8 bases and 5 bases, with 11 bases remaining between them. The CDR3 is 12 residues long. CDR1 is SGHTA, CDR2 FQGNSA, per germline. In DNA, the CDR3 is TGTGCCAGCGGGAGGCGGGGAGATACGCAGTATTTT. This sequence encodes CASGRRGDTQYF. The full variable domain, rest sourced from reference TRBV7-2 and TRBJ2-3, is GAGVSQSPSNKVTEKGKDVELRCDPISGHTALYWYRQSLGQGLEFLIYFQGNSAPDKSGLPSDRFSAERTGGSVSTLTIQRTQQEDSAVYLCASGRRGDTQYFGPGTRLTVL.

Only a few counts were recorded for this clone. This chain connects TRBV28 to TRBJ1-1; 7 bases match TRBD1. J lost 3 bases, V lost 11 bases, and 9 bases had no gene match. From germline, CDR1 is MDHEN and CDR2 SYDVKM. The CDR3 sequence is 13 residues long. CDR3 DNA sequence: TGTGCCTCCAACCCGGGACAGTACACTGAAGCTTTCTTT. Translated: CASNPGQYTEAFF.

This clone came up a few times. The chain links TRBV5-1 to TRBJ2-3, with TRBD2 as a possible D gene (5 bases). This CDR3 region has 12 residues. Germline V gene data show CDR1 as SGHRS and CDR2 as YFSETQ. V was clipped by 4 bases and J by 10 bases, with 13 bases between them. The CDR3 loop is CASSTRGTPQYF. CDR3 DNA sequence: TGCGCCAGCAGCACCCGGGGTACCCCGCAGTATTTT.

This clone was seen more than once but under ten times. V and J are TRBV5-1 and TRBJ2-3; a weak D match, TRBD1 (5 bases). V was clipped by 0 bases and J by 2 bases, with 13 bases between them. The CDR3 covers 16 residues. Per the germline V gene, CDR1 is SGHRS and CDR2 is YFSETQ. The CDR3 loop is CASSLVTGHYTDTQYF. CDR3 in DNA: TGCGCCAGCAGCTTGGTTACAGGACACTACACAGATACGCAGTATTTT. Looking up the rest from reference TRBV5-1 and TRBJ2-3 gives the full variable domain: KAGVTQTPRYLIKTRGQQVTLSCSPISGHRSVSWYQQTPGQGLQFLFEYFSETQRNKGNFPGRFSGRQFSNSRSEMNVSTLELGDSALYLCASSLVTGHYTDTQYFGPGTRLTVL.

This clone came up a few times. V and J are TRBV27 and TRBJ2-7; TRBD2 aligns across 8 bases. Per germline, CDR1 MNHEY and CDR2 SMNVEV (reference sequence). This CDR3 has 15 amino acids. Losses at the gene ends were 3 bases for V and 3 bases for J; bases not matched to a gene: 7. The CDR3 sequence: CASSLRLAPYYEQYF. The CDR3, as DNA: TGTGCCAGCAGTTTGAGACTAGCGCCTTACTACGAGCAGTACTTC.

The V and J genes are TRBV7-2 and TRBJ2-5; D is unresolved. Germline CDR1 is SGHTA and CDR2 is FQGNSA. The V end lost 3 bases, the J end lost 7 bases, and 6 bases lay between the germline ends. The length of the CDR3 is 11 residues. The CDR3 protein is CASSFLGTQYF. The CDR3, as DNA: TGTGCCAGCAGCTTTCTCGGGACCCAGTACTTC.

V and J are TRBV29-1 and TRBJ2-7; TRBD1 agrees at 8 bases. V shed 7 bases, J shed 0 bases, and the junction held 5 bases outside the gene matches. Germline values: CDR1 SQVTM, CDR2 ANQGSEA. The CDR3 spans 13 residues. The CDR3 DNA is TGCAGCGCGGGACAGGCACTCTCCTACGAGCAGTACTTC. Protein product: CSAGQALSYEQYF.

This clone was seen more than once but under ten times. The chain employs TRBV29-1 and TRBJ2-7, with TRBD1 matching over 9 bases. The CDR3 covers 14 residues. V shed 6 bases, J shed 2 bases, and the junction held 8 bases outside the gene matches. Germline-derived CDR1 and CDR2 are SQVTM and ANQGSEA. The CDR3 spells CSVAPGQGTYEQYF. DNA for the CDR3: TGCAGCGTGGCGCCGGGACAGGGAACCTACGAGCAGTACTTC.

The chain employs TRBV2 and TRBJ2-6; D gene ambiguous. Germline V CDR1 and CDR2: SNHLY, FYNNEI. V gave up 4 bases and J gave up 0 bases, with 7 bases separating them. This CDR3 spans 15 amino acids. CDR3 sequence reads: CASSALSSGANVLTF. The CDR3 DNA reads TGTGCCAGCAGTGCCCTTAGCTCTGGGGCCAACGTCCTGACTTTC.

A few counts support this clone. V and J are TRBV11-2 and TRBJ2-7, with D tentatively TRBD2 (6 bases). This CDR3 is built from 15 residues. With 5 bases removed from V and 4 bases from J, the gap between germline ends came to 18 bases. CDR1 is SGHAT and CDR2 is FQNNGV in the germline V gene. CDR3 amino acids: CASSTNWGDEYEQYF. The CDR3 nucleotides read TGTGCCAGCAGCACTAACTGGGGGGACGAGTACGAGCAGTACTTC.

This clone turned up a few times. The V and J genes are TRBV7-2 and TRBJ2-7; D possibly corresponds to TRBD2 (7 bases). The CDR3 length is 13 residues. Germline lookup yields CDR1 SGHTA and CDR2 FQGNSA. V lost 6 bases and J 2 bases, leaving 11 bases between the germline ends. The CDR3 DNA sequence: TGTGCCAGCAGGGGAGGGGGAACCTACGAGCAGTACTTC. It encodes CASRGGGTYEQYF. The entire variable domain, with the rest obtained from reference TRBV7-2 and TRBJ2-7, is as follows: GAGVSQSPSNKVTEKGKDVELRCDPISGHTALYWYRQSLGQGLEFLIYFQGNSAPDKSGLPSDRFSAERTGGSVSTLTIQRTQQEDSAVYLCASRGGGTYEQYFGPGTRLTVT.

This chain connects TRBV6-5 to TRBJ2-7; D is perhaps TRBD2 (5 bases). V lost 6 bases to trimming and J lost 1 base, with 7 bases between them. This CDR3 spans 12 amino acids. Germline CDR1 is MNHEY and CDR2 is SVGAGI. The CDR3 nucleotides read TGTGCCAGCAGGGACTCTTCCTACGAGCAGTACTTC. This codes for CASRDSSYEQYF.

This clone was detected a few times. V usage is TRBV9 and J usage is TRBJ2-7, with 7 bases identical to TRBD1. Germline CDR1 and CDR2: SGDLS and YYNGEE. With V trimmed by 0 bases and J by 3 bases, 12 bases remained unmatched. The CDR3 loop spans 17 amino acids. CDR3 nucleotide sequence: TGTGCCAGCAGCGTAGTTCGGACAAGGGACAGCCTCTACGAGCAGTACTTC. Its protein product is CASSVVRTRDSLYEQYF.

This clone was observed a handful of times. The chain combines TRBV5-1 with TRBJ2-3; D possibly corresponds to TRBD1 (5 bases). V was clipped by 0 bases and J by 6 bases, with 14 bases between them. Per germline, CDR1 SGHRS and CDR2 YFSETQ. The CDR3 totals 15 residues. CDR3 sequence: CASSLASGHLDTQYF. CDR3 coding DNA: TGCGCCAGCAGCTTGGCCTCAGGGCATCTGGATACGCAGTATTTT.

The chain employs TRBV28 and TRBJ2-1; tentatively, D is TRBD2 (6 bases). Between the trimmed V and J ends, which lost 1 base and 7 bases, there was a span of 14 bases. The V gene's germline CDR1 is MDHEN and CDR2 SYDVKM. The CDR3 covers 15 residues. CDR3 in DNA: TGTGCCAGCAGTTTATACTTGGAGGGGATGAATGAGCAGTTCTTC. Encoded protein: CASSLYLEGMNEQFF.

This clone was detected a few times. The V call is TRBV5-6, the J call TRBJ1-2, with TRBD1 matching over 7 bases. From germline, CDR1 is SGHDT and CDR2 YYEEEE. CDR3 length: 12 residues. J lost 6 bases, V lost 4 bases, and 3 bases had no gene match. CDR3: CASSGGQNGYTF. Here the CDR3 DNA reads TGTGCCAGCAGCGGGGGACAGAATGGCTACACCTTC.

Only a few counts were recorded for this clone. This rearrangement joins TRBV19 to TRBJ2-1; 8 positions agree with TRBD2. Trimming removed 3 bases from V and 8 bases from J; junction bases left unmatched: 9. CDR3 length equals 15 residues. Germline values: CDR1 LNHDA, CDR2 SQIVND (reference sequence). The CDR3 is CASSMGTSRSDEQFF. DNA for the CDR3: TGTGCCAGTAGTATGGGGACTAGTCGGAGCGATGAGCAGTTCTTC.

The chain is built from TRBV7-2 and TRBJ2-1; 9 nucleotides match TRBD2. Trimming took 1 base from V and 5 from J; bases not matched to a gene: 3. Germline values: CDR1 SGHTA, CDR2 FQGNSA. This CDR3 has 15 residues. Here the CDR3 reads CASSLGLAGNNEQFF. In DNA form, the CDR3 reads TGTGCCAGCAGCTTAGGGCTAGCGGGGAACAATGAGCAGTTCTTC. Using reference TRBV7-2 and TRBJ2-1 for the parts outside the CDR3, the full variable domain is GAGVSQSPSNKVTEKGKDVELRCDPISGHTALYWYRQSLGQGLEFLIYFQGNSAPDKSGLPSDRFSAERTGGSVSTLTIQRTQQEDSAVYLCASSLGLAGNNEQFFGPGTRLTVL.

V gene TRBV30 combines with J gene TRBJ1-5; possible D gene TRBD1, 5 bases. This CDR3 contains 15 residues. CDR1 is GTSNPN and CDR2 is SVGIG in the germline V gene (reference sequence). The ends were cut back, 1 base at V and 5 bases at J, with 15 bases in the middle. CDR3 nucleotide sequence: TGTGCCTGGAGTGAGATCGGCAGGGAGGATCAGCCCCAGCATTTT. Its translation is CAWSEIGREDQPQHF.

The chain carries TRBV7-2 and TRBJ1-2; TRBD1 matches at 7 bases. The CDR3 loop spans 13 amino acids. V gave up 5 bases and J gave up 7 bases; unmatched junction bases: 7. Germline V lookup: CDR1 SGHTA, CDR2 FQGNSA. CDR3 loop: CASSTNRGIGYTF. The CDR3 DNA reads TGTGCCAGCAGCACAAACAGGGGTATTGGCTACACCTTC.